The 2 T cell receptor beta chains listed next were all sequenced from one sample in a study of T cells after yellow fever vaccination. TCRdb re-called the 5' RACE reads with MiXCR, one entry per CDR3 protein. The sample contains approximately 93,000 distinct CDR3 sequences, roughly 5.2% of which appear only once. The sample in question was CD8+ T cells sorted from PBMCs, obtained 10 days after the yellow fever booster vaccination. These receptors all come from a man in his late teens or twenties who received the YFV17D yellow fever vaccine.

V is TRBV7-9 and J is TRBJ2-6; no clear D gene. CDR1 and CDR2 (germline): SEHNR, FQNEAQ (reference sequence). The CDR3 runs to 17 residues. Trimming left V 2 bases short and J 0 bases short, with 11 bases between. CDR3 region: CASSLRNLGSGANVLTF. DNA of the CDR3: TGTGCCAGCAGCTTACGGAACCTAGGCTCTGGGGCCAACGTCCTGACTTTC.

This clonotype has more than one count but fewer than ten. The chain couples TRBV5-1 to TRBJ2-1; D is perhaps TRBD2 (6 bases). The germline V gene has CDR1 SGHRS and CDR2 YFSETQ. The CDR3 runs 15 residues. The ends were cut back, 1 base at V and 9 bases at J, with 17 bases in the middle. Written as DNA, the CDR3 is TGCGCCAGCAGCTTGTTCGCGGGGTCGACGGGTGAGCAGTTCTTC. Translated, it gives CASSLFAGSTGEQFF.